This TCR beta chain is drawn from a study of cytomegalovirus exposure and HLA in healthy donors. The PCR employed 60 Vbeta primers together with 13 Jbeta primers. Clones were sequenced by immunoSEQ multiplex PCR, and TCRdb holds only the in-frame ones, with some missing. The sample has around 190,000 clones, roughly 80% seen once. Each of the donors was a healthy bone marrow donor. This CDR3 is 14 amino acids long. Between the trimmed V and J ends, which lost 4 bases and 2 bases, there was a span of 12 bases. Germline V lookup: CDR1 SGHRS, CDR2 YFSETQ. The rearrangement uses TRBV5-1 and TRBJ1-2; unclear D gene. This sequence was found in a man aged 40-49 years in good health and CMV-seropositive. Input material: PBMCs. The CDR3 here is CASSLTSGNYGYTF. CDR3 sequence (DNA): TGCGCCAGCAGCCTAACCTCGGGGAACTATGGCTACACCTTC.